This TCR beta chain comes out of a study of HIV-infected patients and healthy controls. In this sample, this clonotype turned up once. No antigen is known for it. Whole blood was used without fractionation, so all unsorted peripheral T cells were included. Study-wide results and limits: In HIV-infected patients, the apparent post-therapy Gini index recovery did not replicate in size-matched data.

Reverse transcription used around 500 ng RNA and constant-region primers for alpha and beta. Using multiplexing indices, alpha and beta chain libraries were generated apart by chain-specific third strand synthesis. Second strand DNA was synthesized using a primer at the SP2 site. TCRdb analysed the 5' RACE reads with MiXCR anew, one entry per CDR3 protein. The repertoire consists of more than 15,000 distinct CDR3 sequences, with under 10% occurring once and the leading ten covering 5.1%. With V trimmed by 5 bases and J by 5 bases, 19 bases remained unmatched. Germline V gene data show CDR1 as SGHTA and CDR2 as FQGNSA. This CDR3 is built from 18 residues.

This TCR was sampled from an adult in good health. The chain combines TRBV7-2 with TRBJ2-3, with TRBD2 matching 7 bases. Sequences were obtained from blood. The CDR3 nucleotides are TGTGCCAGCAGCGAACTAGCCACTCTAGCGGCGGGCGGAGATACGCAGTATTTT. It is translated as CASSELATLAAGGDTQYF.